These 29 T cell receptor beta chains were all obtained from the same sample, sequenced in a study of metastatic and nonmetastatic thyroid tumors. TCRdb reanalyzed the PCR reads with MiXCR. The data contain around 40,000 clones, roughly 17% of them singletons. Thyroid surgery had not been preceded by any treatment in any patient. Source material: blood. The receptor source for this set is a male donor with papillary thyroid cancer or a benign thyroid nodule (not recorded which). Some clones in this sample may be carry-over from other donors' samples.

About this clone: Just one base apart from a much larger clone, this may be a read error. This sample also contains other DNA sequences that code for the same CDR3. V usage is TRBV29-1 and J usage is TRBJ1-2, with 9 bases that match TRBD1. This CDR3 is built from 9 residues. Per germline, CDR1 SQVTM and CDR2 ANQGSEA. CDR3 residues: CSVNDRGTF. The CDR3 DNA follows: TGCAGCGTTAACGACAGGGGGACATTC.

This clone showed up many times. DNA for the CDR3: TGCAGTGCTAGTGATAGCGGGGGGGGCTTGGCGGATACGCAGTATTTT. This encodes CSASDSGGGLADTQYF. The chain has TRBV20-1 and TRBJ2-3; 11 bases are shared with TRBD2. Germline-derived CDR1 and CDR2 are DFQATT and SNEGSKA (reference sequence). CDR3 size: 16 residues. V shed 3 bases, J shed 6 bases, and the junction held 11 bases outside the gene matches.

Ten or more counts support this clone. The same CDR3 is also encoded by other DNA sequences in this sample. The gene calls are TRBV4-2 and TRBJ2-5; 8 bases map to TRBD2. The CDR3 is 16 residues long. From germline, CDR1 is LGHNA and CDR2 YNFKEQ. V shed 2 bases and J 4 bases; nucleotides not matched to a gene: 9. CDR3 region: CASSQPLGLGGETQYF. The CDR3 nucleotides are TGTGCCAGCAGCCAACCCCTGGGACTAGGGGGAGAGACCCAGTACTTC.

The chain carries TRBV2 and TRBJ2-7; 9 nucleotides line up with TRBD1. The V gene's germline CDR1 is SNHLY and CDR2 FYNNEI. The CDR3 covers 13 residues. V shed 5 bases and J 6 bases; nucleotides not matched to a gene: 5. The CDR3 is CASSRDRAGEQYF. CDR3 bases: TGTGCCAGCAGTCGGGACAGGGCGGGCGAGCAGTACTTC.

The J gene is TRBJ1-1, the V gene TRBV30; 7 bases align to TRBD1. J gave up 3 bases and V 4 bases, and 14 bases lay outside the gene matches. There are 16 residues in the CDR3. Germline CDR1 GTSNPN, CDR2 SVGIG (reference sequence). The CDR3 region is CAWIRSGQMSDTEAFF. The CDR3 DNA follows: TGTGCCTGGATTCGCTCGGGACAGATGAGTGACACTGAAGCTTTCTTT.

This chain connects TRBV6-2 or TRBV6-3 to TRBJ2-1, with 13 bases matching TRBD2. CDR1 and CDR2 from the germline V gene are MNHEY and SVGEGT. The V and J ends lost 7 bases and 10 bases, in that order; junction bases with no gene match: 10. The CDR3 has 15 residues. CDR3 bases: TGTGCCAGCACCATGGGACTAGCGGGGATGGGGGAGCAGTTCTTC. Translated: CASTMGLAGMGEQFF.

This clone was recorded many times. This chain uses TRBV6-1 with TRBJ1-2; no clear D. Germline CDR1 MNHNS, CDR2 SASEGT. The CDR3 loop spans 14 amino acids. V lost 7 bases, J lost 1 base, and 13 bases lay in between. This CDR3 reads CASTSVLVNYGYTF. The CDR3 region has the DNA TGTGCCAGCACGTCGGTTCTGGTTAACTATGGCTACACCTTC.

The chain links TRBV30 to TRBJ1-6; 10 bases are shared with TRBD1. Germline values: CDR1 GTSNPN, CDR2 SVGIG (reference sequence). The V segment lost 5 bases and the J segment 8 bases; nucleotides outside the gene matches: 15. The length of the CDR3 is 17 residues. The CDR3 is CAWGGQGVGRGYSPLHF. CDR3 DNA sequence: TGTGCCTGGGGCGGACAGGGGGTAGGACGCGGTTATTCACCCCTCCACTTT.

CDR3 sequence: CASSWDEEQYF. The CDR3 nucleotides read TGTGCCAGCAGCTGGGATGAAGAGCAGTACTTC. The chain is built from TRBV5-4 and TRBJ2-7; D unresolved. Germline-derived CDR1 and CDR2 are SGHNT and YYREEE (reference sequence). CDR3 length equals 11 residues. Trimming removed 3 bases from V and 7 bases from J, with 8 bases in between.

This clone occurred many times. The chain couples TRBV12-3 or TRBV12-4 to TRBJ2-3; no definite D call. V was shortened by 1 base and J by 5 bases, with 1 base between the two germline ends. The CDR3 contains 11 residues. The CDR3 here is CASSLGDTQYF. Here the CDR3 DNA reads TGTGCCAGCAGTTTAGGAGATACGCAGTATTTT.

This clone was found many times. This chain links TRBV4-2 with TRBJ1-2; D not certain. V was cut by 0 bases and J by 3 bases, with 17 bases left in between. Germline CDR1 LGHNA, CDR2 YNFKEQ. The CDR3 is 17 amino acids. CDR3 region: CASSQDVSVGIDYGYTF. The CDR3 DNA sequence: TGTGCCAGCAGCCAAGATGTGTCAGTAGGGATCGACTATGGCTACACCTTC.

This clone turned up a few times. The V gene is TRBV7-2, the J gene TRBJ1-1; D is uncertain. In germline, CDR1 is SGHTA, CDR2 FQGNSA. This CDR3 is 14 amino acids long. V lost 3 bases, J lost 1 base, and 9 bases lay in between. The CDR3 DNA follows: TGTGCCAGCAGCTTTGCGGTGCGGAACACTGAAGCTTTCTTT. It is translated as CASSFAVRNTEAFF.

This clone has ten or more counts. This sequence joins TRBV13 and TRBJ2-3; D may be TRBD2 (6 bases). Germline V CDR1 and CDR2: PRHDT, FYEKMQ (reference sequence). V lost 3 bases and J 5 bases, leaving 18 bases between the germline ends. The CDR3 extends over 16 amino acids. CDR3 bases: TGTGCCAGCAGCTTCAGACTAGAAGGTTTACTAGATACGCAGTATTTT. It encodes CASSFRLEGLLDTQYF.

In its sample, this clone was seen many times. The CDR3 reads CASSFGGDEEKLFF. CDR3 bases: TGTGCCAGCAGTTTCGGAGGGGATGAGGAAAAACTGTTTTTT. The chain combines TRBV12-3 or TRBV12-4 with TRBJ1-4; possibly TRBD1 for D (5 bases). V dropped 3 bases and J dropped 8 bases, with 13 bases sitting between them. This CDR3 contains 14 residues.

This clone was recorded at least ten times. This sequence joins TRBV10-3 and TRBJ2-1; D is unresolved. The CDR3 loop spans 13 amino acids. Germline V gene data show CDR1 as ENHRY and CDR2 as SYGVKD. Trimming cost V 7 bases and J 5 bases, with 12 bases left between them. The CDR3 sequence: CAIKQPPNNEQFF. The CDR3 DNA reads as TGTGCCATCAAACAGCCCCCAAACAATGAGCAGTTCTTC.

The chain couples TRBV7-3 to TRBJ1-1; no reliable D call. This CDR3 region has 13 residues. CDR1 and CDR2 (germline): SGHTA, FQGTGA. V lost 4 bases and J lost 5, with 11 bases in between. CDR3 nucleotide sequence: TGTGCCAGCAGCTCGGTAGAGAATACTGAAGCTTTCTTT. Its protein is CASSSVENTEAFF.

The genes are TRBV9 and TRBJ2-2; no definite D call. Germline V gene data show CDR1 as SGDLS and CDR2 as YYNGEE. The CDR3 spans 13 residues. The V end lost 0 bases, the J end lost 8 bases, and 8 bases lay between the germline ends. This CDR3 reads CASSVAWGGELFF. The CDR3 DNA reads as TGTGCCAGCAGCGTAGCTTGGGGAGGGGAGCTGTTTTTT.

This clone was seen just once. This rearrangement joins TRBV4-2 to TRBJ2-3; TRBD2 aligns across 11 bases. The CDR3 is made up of 18 amino acids. V lost 2 bases and J lost 3; bases outside the gene matches: 10. From germline, CDR1 is LGHNA and CDR2 YNFKEQ. The CDR3 DNA sequence: TGTGCCAGCAGCCAACGAAGTGGAACTAGCGGGAGTACAGATACGCAGTATTTT. It specifies CASSQRSGTSGSTDTQYF.

This clone has at least ten counts. V gene TRBV5-1 combines with J gene TRBJ1-4, with D possibly matching TRBD1 (6 bases). Deletions cut 6 bases from V and 3 bases from J, with 12 bases between. The CDR3 has 14 amino acids. Germline CDR1 SGHRS, CDR2 YFSETQ. The DNA of the CDR3 is TGCGCCAGCAAAACAGGGTTCTCTAATGAAAAACTGTTTTTT. Amino acid sequence: CASKTGFSNEKLFF. Full variable domain (remainder filled in from reference TRBV5-1 and TRBJ1-4): KAGVTQTPRYLIKTRGQQVTLSCSPISGHRSVSWYQQTPGQGLQFLFEYFSETQRNKGNFPGRFSGRQFSNSRSEMNVSTLELGDSALYLCASKTGFSNEKLFFGSGTQLSVL.

In its sample, this clone was seen a few times. The chain couples TRBV6-1 to TRBJ2-7, with a tentative D call TRBD1 (5 bases). The germline gives CDR1 MNHNS, CDR2 SASEGT. This CDR3 is 15 amino acids long. V lost 7 bases, J lost 2 bases, and 18 bases lay in between. In DNA, the CDR3 is TGTGCCAGCAACCGGCAGGGCATGTTACCCTACGAGCAGTACGTC. This sequence encodes CASNRQGMLPYEQYV.

The table lists this clone with a few counts. At one boundary the junction diverges from the germline segment, which might be a read error. V gene TRBV6-1 combines with J gene TRBJ2-1; 7 bases align to TRBD2. CDR1 is MNHNS and CDR2 is SASEGT in the germline V gene. The CDR3 extends over 15 amino acids. CDR3: CASSVGAGVRNERFF. CDR3 in DNA: TGTGCCAGCAGTGTTGGGGCGGGAGTAAGAAATGAGCGGTTCTTC.

The V call is TRBV5-4, the J call TRBJ2-3; the match to TRBD2 covers 8 bases. V was clipped by 4 bases and J by 3 bases; unmatched bases: 4. This CDR3 spans 14 amino acids. Germline lookup yields CDR1 SGHNT and CDR2 YYREEE (reference sequence). CDR3 protein: CASSTSGLTDTQYF. The CDR3 region has the DNA TGTGCCAGCAGCACTAGCGGACTGACAGATACGCAGTATTTT. Supplemented by reference TRBV5-4 and TRBJ2-3, the full variable domain reads ETGVTQSPTHLIKTRGQQVTLRCSSQSGHNTVSWYQQALGQGPQFIFQYYREEENGRGNFPPRFSGLQFPNYSSELNVNALELDDSALYLCASSTSGLTDTQYFGPGTRLTVL.

In its sample, this clone was seen many times. This sequence may be a read error, since a much larger clone differs from it by one base. V usage is TRBV7-9 and J usage is TRBJ1-2, with unresolved D. This CDR3 contains 15 residues. Germline V gene sequence: CDR1 SEHNR, CDR2 FQNEAQ (reference sequence). Trimming took off 4 bases at V and 7 bases at J, with 19 bases between the two ends. The CDR3 region is CASSSDPCRGRGYTF. In DNA, the CDR3 is TGTGCCAGCAGCTCCGACCCCTGTCGTGGACGTGGCTACACCTTC.

This clone was observed at least ten times. The V and J genes are TRBV6-1 and TRBJ2-6; TRBD1 or TRBD2 may be the D gene (6 bases each). Germline lookup yields CDR1 MNHNS and CDR2 SASEGT. CDR3 size: 17 residues. Trimming pared 6 bases from V and 0 bases from J, leaving 15 bases between. The CDR3 spells CASRGGQSYSGANVLTF. DNA of the CDR3: TGTGCCAGCAGGGGGGGACAATCCTACTCTGGGGCCAACGTCCTGACTTTC.

This clone came up many times. The V and J genes are TRBV29-1 and TRBJ1-2; TRBD1 might be the D (5 bases). Trimming cost V 2 bases and J 4 bases, with 8 bases left between them. The CDR3 runs 12 residues. Germline CDR1 SQVTM, CDR2 ANQGSEA. The CDR3 region has the DNA TGCAGCGTTGAATTCGGGGGCTATGGCTACACCTTC. This sequence encodes CSVEFGGYGYTF.

The count of this clone is one. The chain joins TRBV11-2 to TRBJ2-1; 11 nucleotides line up with TRBD2. This CDR3 region has 18 residues. J gave up 7 bases and V 3 bases, and 14 bases lay outside the gene matches. Germline values: CDR1 SGHAT, CDR2 FQNNGV. Here the CDR3 DNA reads TGTGCCAGCAGCTTGTTAGGGACTAGCGGACCCGAGGAGAATGAGCAGTTCTTC. This encodes CASSLLGTSGPEENEQFF.

The chain joins TRBV20-1 to TRBJ2-2; maybe TRBD1 (5 bases). Germline lookup yields CDR1 DFQATT and CDR2 SNEGSKA (reference sequence). CDR3 length equals 18 residues. V was shortened by 0 bases and J by 1 base, with 18 bases between the two germline ends. The CDR3 nucleotides read TGCAGTGCTAGAGATCGGGCGTCTGGACATGGGAACACCGGGGAGCTGTTTTTT. Its translation is CSARDRASGHGNTGELFF.

This clone has just a few counts. The chain uses TRBV6-1 and TRBJ2-5; 7 bases are shared with TRBD2. The length of the CDR3 is 13 residues. The germline gives CDR1 MNHNS, CDR2 SASEGT. V lost 6 bases and J lost 10; bases outside the gene matches: 11. The CDR3 protein is CASSGTGSGNQYF. The CDR3 DNA follows: TGTGCCAGCAGCGGGACTGGGAGCGGGAACCAGTACTTC.

This clone has ten or more counts. This chain connects TRBV19 to TRBJ2-2; 11 bases line up with TRBD2. The CDR3 spans 16 residues. CDR1 LNHDA and CDR2 SQIVND come from the germline V gene (reference sequence). The V and J ends lost 8 bases and 4 bases, in that order; junction bases with no gene match: 9. The CDR3 DNA reads as TGTGCCAGTTCCGGGACTAGCGGACGCGCCACCGGGGAGCTGTTTTTT. It yields the protein CASSGTSGRATGELFF.